This passage covers 31 T cell receptor beta chains from one sample sequenced in a study of blood T cells in healthy people across ages (dated by TCRdb to the mid-2010s). Receptor libraries were prepared by 5' RACE. Sequencer: Illumina HiSeq 2500. The second PCR ran for roughly 7 to 11 cycles and used a J-beta primer mix along with a sample-barcoded 5' primer. TCRdb ran its own pipeline on the public reads, namely fastp trimming at Q25 and MiXCR clone calling, and kept in-frame beta chains. Every CDR3 protein is listed once, alongside the most common genes and DNA of its rows. The sample profile shows more than 550,000 distinct CDR3 sequences; 22% of them were found once. The ten largest clones add up to 22% of the sample. The sample comprised blood. The receptors here all came from an older man in good health.

This rearrangement joins TRBV3-1 to TRBJ1-1; D unresolved. The CDR3 is made up of 14 amino acids. Germline-derived CDR1 and CDR2 are LGHDT and YNNKEL (reference sequence). Deletions cut 1 base from V and 1 base from J, with 7 bases between. The CDR3 is CASSQVPENTEAFF. In nucleotides, the CDR3 is TGTGCCAGCAGCCAAGTTCCGGAGAACACTGAAGCTTTCTTT.

About this clonotype itself: Mismatch with germline at one junction end may stem from a read error. V is TRBV12-5 and J is TRBJ1-2; TRBD1 matches at 12 bases. The germline gives CDR1 LGHNT, CDR2 FRNRAP. The length of the CDR3 is 21 residues. Here the CDR3 reads CTSGFGPDPGQGALTNYGYTF. The CDR3 DNA follows: TGTACTAGTGGTTTCGGGCCAGACCCGGGACAGGGGGCCCTCACTAACTATGGCTACACCTTC.

A few counts support this clonotype. Written as DNA, the CDR3 is TGCGCCAGCAGCCGGGACTACGCCGGGGAGCAGTTCTTC. Its protein product is CASSRDYAGEQFF. The chain links TRBV4-1 to TRBJ2-1; TRBD2 matches at 7 bases. The J segment lost 10 bases and the V segment lost 4 bases, leaving 7 bases of the junction unmatched. CDR1 MGHRA and CDR2 YSYEKL come from the germline V gene. CDR3 size: 13 residues.

The V gene is TRBV12-3 or TRBV12-4, the J gene TRBJ2-6, with TRBD2 matching 8 bases. The V and J ends lost 2 bases and 0 bases, in that order; junction bases with no gene match: 6. The CDR3 sequence is 18 residues long. The CDR3 loop reads CASSLTSGGLSGANVLTF. For the CDR3, the DNA is TGTGCCAGCAGTTTAACTAGCGGAGGACTCTCTGGGGCCAACGTCCTGACTTTC.

The chain recombines TRBV14 with TRBJ2-3, with D perhaps TRBD2 (6 bases). Germline CDR1 and CDR2: SGHDN and FVKESK. V lost 6 bases, J lost 1 base, and 11 bases lay in between. The CDR3 runs 14 residues. For the CDR3, the DNA is TGTGCCAGCAGGATGGGCGGGGGCACAGATACGCAGTATTTT. This translates into CASRMGGGTDTQYF.

The chain recombines TRBV5-1 with TRBJ2-5; TRBD2 matches 9 bases. The last part of the DNA fits TRBJ2-7 better; the J call may be wrong. The germline CDR1 and CDR2 sequences are SGHRS and YFSETQ. CDR3 length equals 14 residues. DNA for the CDR3: TGCGCCAGCAGCTTACCTAGCGGGAAGATCGAGCAGTACTTC. It specifies CASSLPSGKIEQYF.

V usage is TRBV28 and J usage is TRBJ2-5; D remains unclear. The end of the DNA fits TRBJ2-7 better, so the J call may be wrong. The germline CDR1 and CDR2 sequences are MDHEN and SYDVKM. This CDR3 comprises 13 residues. CDR3 bases: TGTGCCAGCAGTTTATTAACCTCTTACGAGCAGTACTTC. Translation gives CASSLLTSYEQYF.

CDR3 sequence reads: CSVRVPGHETQYF. The CDR3 DNA reads TGCAGTGTCAGGGTTCCAGGGCATGAGACCCAGTACTTC. The chain carries TRBV20-1 and TRBJ2-5, with a possible D match to TRBD1 (5 bases). Per the germline V gene, CDR1 is DFQATT and CDR2 is SNEGSKA (reference sequence). Trimming took 7 bases from V and 5 from J, leaving 17 bases between them. The CDR3 covers 13 residues.

The rearrangement uses TRBV4-2 and TRBJ1-2; D perhaps matches TRBD1 (5 bases). CDR3 length: 16 amino acids. Germline CDR1 and CDR2: LGHNA and YNFKEQ. Trimming took 3 bases from V and 8 from J, leaving 22 bases between them. CDR3 sequence reads: CASSQGPGLVNPGYTF. The CDR3 DNA reads TGTGCCAGCAGCCAGGGACCGGGCCTGGTAAACCCCGGCTACACCTTC.

V and J are TRBV7-2 and TRBJ2-7; TRBD2 matches 9 bases. Judging by the DNA end, TRBJ2-1 fits better; the J call may be wrong. CDR3 size: 15 residues. Germline assignment: CDR1 SGHTA and CDR2 FQGNSA. CDR3 sequence reads: CASSLPGLAADEQFF. The CDR3, as DNA: TGTGCCAGCAGCCTACCGGGACTAGCTGCGGATGAGCAGTTCTTC.

In this sample, this clonotype turned up a few times. The genes are TRBV12-3 or TRBV12-4 and TRBJ2-3, with 11 bases lining up with TRBD2. The CDR3 extends over 14 amino acids. With V trimmed by 5 bases and J by 11 bases, 9 bases remained unmatched. CDR3 nucleotide sequence: TGTGCCAGCAGTCTTAGCGGGGGGGTCGACAAGCAGTATTTT. Translation gives CASSLSGGVDKQYF.

This clonotype occurred many times. At one of its ends the junction is not consistent with the germline gene, which may arise from a read error. V and J are TRBV28 and TRBJ2-3; TRBD2 matches 7 bases. Per germline, CDR1 MDHEN and CDR2 SYDVKM. The CDR3 is made up of 13 amino acids. CDR3 DNA sequence: TGCGCCAGCAGTAGCGGGAGCACAGATACGCAGTATTTT. Encoded protein: CASSSGSTDTQYF.

This clonotype was picked up a small number of times. The chain has TRBV5-1 and TRBJ2-7; D tentatively reads TRBD1 or TRBD2 (5 bases each). V was shortened by 0 bases and J by 3 bases, with 7 bases between the two germline ends. CDR1 SGHRS and CDR2 YFSETQ come from the germline V gene. There are 13 residues in the CDR3. The CDR3 nucleotides read TGCGCCAGCAGCTTGGCGAGGGGCTACGAGCAGTACTTC. Translated: CASSLARGYEQYF.

V usage is TRBV6-5 and J usage is TRBJ1-2, with 7 bases aligning to TRBD1. Germline V CDR1 and CDR2: MNHEY, SVGAGI. This CDR3 is 14 amino acids long. J was trimmed by 5 bases and V by 4 bases; bases with no gene match: 7. The CDR3 region has the DNA TGTGCCAGCAGTTGGGGACAGCCCGCTTATGGCTACACCTTC. Translation gives CASSWGQPAYGYTF.

The CDR3 region has the DNA TGCGCCAGCAGCTTCCTGCCTTTTCGCACAGATACGCAGTATTTT. Residues: CASSFLPFRTDTQYF. This chain links TRBV5-1 with TRBJ2-3; D ambiguous. Between the trimmed V and J ends, which lost 2 bases and 1 base, there was a span of 11 bases. Germline V gives CDR1 SGHRS, CDR2 YFSETQ. The CDR3 runs to 15 residues. Together with reference TRBV5-1 and TRBJ2-3, the CDR3 gives the full variable domain: KAGVTQTPRYLIKTRGQQVTLSCSPISGHRSVSWYQQTPGQGLQFLFEYFSETQRNKGNFPGRFSGRQFSNSRSEMNVSTLELGDSALYLCASSFLPFRTDTQYFGPGTRLTVL.

The chain couples TRBV15 to TRBJ1-1, with D possibly TRBD1 on 5 matching bases. The CDR3 totals 13 residues. In germline, CDR1 is LNHNV, CDR2 YYDKDF (reference sequence). Trimming removed 3 bases at V and 3 bases at J, with 8 bases between. CDR3 loop: CATSRRGDTEAFF. CDR3 nucleotides: TGTGCCACCAGCAGGCGGGGCGACACTGAAGCTTTCTTT.

V is TRBV7-8 and J is TRBJ1-1; no clear D. Per germline, CDR1 SGHVS and CDR2 FQNEAQ. Trimming stripped 3 bases from V and 0 bases from J, with 8 bases between. The CDR3 covers 14 residues. DNA of the CDR3: TGTGCCAGCAGCTTGCAGACATTGAACACTGAAGCTTTCTTT. It specifies CASSLQTLNTEAFF.

A few counts support this clonotype. The chain links TRBV20-1 to TRBJ2-1; D uncertain. V lost 5 bases, J lost 4 bases, and 18 bases lay in between. CDR1 DFQATT and CDR2 SNEGSKA come from the germline V gene (reference sequence). The CDR3 runs 15 residues. CDR3 coding DNA: TGCAGTGCTCCAATACCCGTAACCGATTACAATGAGCAGTTCTTC. Encoded protein: CSAPIPVTDYNEQFF.

This clonotype is a singleton in its sample. A read error may produce the germline difference seen at one junction end. V and J are TRBV11-3 and TRBJ2-2, with D perhaps being TRBD1 or TRBD2 (6 bases each). Germline V gene sequence: CDR1 SGHNT, CDR2 YENEEA. The CDR3 is made up of 14 amino acids. The CDR3 nucleotides are TGTGCCAGCAACTTAGGGGGAGGCACCGGGGAGCTGTTTTTT. Its protein product is CASNLGGGTGELFF.

A word on this clonotype: Its ends do not fully match the called genes, so a read error is possible. The chain uses TRBV20-1 and TRBJ2-5; 16 nucleotides agree with TRBD2. This CDR3 is built from 14 residues. Per germline, CDR1 DFQATT and CDR2 SNEGSKA (reference sequence). The CDR3 region is CSAGTSGRASEQLF. The CDR3 bases are TGCAGTGCTGGGACTAGCGGGAGGGCCAGTGAGCAGCTCTTC.

This chain links TRBV12-3 or TRBV12-4 with TRBJ2-2; TRBD2 matches at 11 bases. V shed 5 bases and J 6 bases; nucleotides not matched to a gene: 8. This CDR3 has 16 amino acids. In nucleotides, the CDR3 is TGTGCCAGCAGTCCACTAGCGGGAGTTTTGCCCGGGGAGCTGTTTTTT. It translates to CASSPLAGVLPGELFF.

The chain recombines TRBV6-6 with TRBJ1-1; D not certain. In germline, CDR1 is MNHNY, CDR2 SVGAGI (reference sequence). The CDR3 sequence is 15 residues long. The germline V and J ends were trimmed by 2 bases and 2 bases, with 12 bases remaining between them. CDR3 sequence reads: CASSYALGRNTEAFF. In nucleotides, the CDR3 is TGTGCCAGCAGTTACGCGTTAGGTCGAAACACTGAAGCTTTCTTT.

This clonotype was seen a handful of times. The chain is built from TRBV6-1 and TRBJ2-6, with D perhaps matching TRBD1 or TRBD2 (7 bases each). The CDR3 totals 15 residues. Per germline, CDR1 MNHNS and CDR2 SASEGT. Deletions cut 6 bases from V and 1 base from J, with 10 bases between. The chain's CDR3 is CASRQGGSGANVLTF. The CDR3 region has the DNA TGTGCCAGCAGGCAGGGGGGGTCTGGGGCCAACGTCCTGACTTTC.

CDR3: CSASSGRGVNEQFF. The DNA for the CDR3 is TGCAGTGCTAGTAGCGGGAGAGGTGTCAATGAGCAGTTCTTC. This chain joins TRBV20-1 and TRBJ2-1, with 9 bases identical to TRBD2. CDR3 length: 14 amino acids. The germline CDR1 and CDR2 sequences are DFQATT and SNEGSKA (reference sequence). With V trimmed by 3 bases and J by 6 bases, 6 bases remained unmatched.

This sequence joins TRBV4-1 and TRBJ2-1; 7 bases align to TRBD2. Germline loops: CDR1 MGHRA, CDR2 YSYEKL. CDR3 size: 15 residues. V shed 2 bases, J shed 10 bases, and the junction held 11 bases outside the gene matches. CDR3 in DNA: TGCGCCAGCAGCCAAAAGCGGGAAACCCTAAGGGAGCAGTTCTTC. It is translated as CASSQKRETLREQFF.

This clonotype showed up many times. V is TRBV2 and J is TRBJ1-4; D gene uncertain. This CDR3 region has 16 residues. From germline, CDR1 is SNHLY and CDR2 FYNNEI. The V gene lost 4 bases and the J gene lost 1 base, with 13 bases spanning the gap. The CDR3 sequence: CASSVWALETNEKLFF. In nucleotides, the CDR3 is TGTGCCAGCAGTGTTTGGGCCCTTGAAACTAATGAAAAACTGTTTTTT.

The CDR3 DNA reads as TGTGCCAGCAGCCCCTCTGAATTGGGGGAGCAGTACTTC. This translates into CASSPSELGEQYF. The gene calls are TRBV12-3 or TRBV12-4 and TRBJ2-7; D gene unclear. The CDR3 spans 13 residues. Trimming shortened V by 6 bases and J by 7 bases, and 16 bases separated the two germline ends.

The chain's CDR3 is CASSSGYPEQFF. CDR3 coding DNA: TGTGCCAGCTCTTCGGGGTATCCTGAGCAGTTCTTC. The chain couples TRBV18 to TRBJ2-1, with TRBD2 as a possible D gene (5 bases). In germline, CDR1 is KGHSH, CDR2 LQKENI. The CDR3 covers 12 residues. V lost 6 bases to trimming and J lost 9 bases, with 12 bases between them.

This clonotype has only a few counts. The gene calls are TRBV27 and TRBJ1-4; D uncertain. Trimming cost V 6 bases and J 0 bases, with 8 bases left between them. The CDR3 has 14 amino acids. Germline V lookup: CDR1 MNHEY, CDR2 SMNVEV (reference sequence). The CDR3 protein is CASRPLATNEKLFF. The CDR3 DNA sequence: TGTGCCAGCAGGCCGCTGGCAACTAATGAAAAACTGTTTTTT.

This clonotype was observed a handful of times. The germline gene is not matched at one end of the junction; a read error may be the cause. The rearrangement joins TRBV5-1 to TRBJ1-1, with 7 bases identical to TRBD1. This CDR3 contains 14 residues. The germline V gene encodes CDR1 SGHRS and CDR2 YFSETQ. The CDR3 coding sequence is TGCGCCAGCAGCTTTACAGGGGAGAACACTGAAGTTTTCTTT. Its translation is CASSFTGENTEVFF.

This chain links TRBV7-3 with TRBJ2-5, with D possibly being TRBD2 (5 bases). CDR3 length: 14 residues. Trimming stripped 1 base from V and 5 bases from J, with 11 bases between. Per the germline V gene, CDR1 is SGHTA and CDR2 is FQGTGA. CDR3 residues: CASSLSGPGETQYF. The CDR3 DNA sequence: TGTGCCAGCAGCTTAAGCGGGCCGGGGGAGACCCAGTACTTC.